Following are 27 T cell receptor beta chains from one sample sequenced in a study of regulatory T cells in long-lasting Graves disease. Through Arm-PCR of CDR3 regions and iRepertoire HTBI primers, TCR beta libraries were built. Each CDR3 protein gets one entry after TCRdb re-called the multiplex PCR reads with MiXCR. The table shows 350,000 to 450,000 distinct CDR3 sequences, with roughly 21% occurring only once. Time point denoted: persistent/refractory GD, antithyroid drugs over 5 years with positive TRAb. RNA isolated from PBMCs was used to make the TCR library. Sequences were derived from peripheral blood mononuclear cells (PBMCs), sampled when the disease was refractory, from a patient treated with antithyroid drugs. The receptors originated from a female donor with Graves disease.

On this clonotype itself: It may be a read error: a sequence one base away is much more abundant. The chain joins TRBV28 to TRBJ1-6; D is unclear. The CDR3 sequence is 14 residues long. The germline CDR1 and CDR2 sequences are MDHEN and SYDVKM. CDR3 DNA sequence: TGTGCCAGCACGTTACTCTCCTATAATTCACCCCCCCACTTT. Translating gives CASTLLSYNSPPHF.

The V and J genes are TRBV7-8 and TRBJ2-3; TRBD2 matches at 11 bases. J lost 7 bases, V lost 1 base, and 10 bases had no gene match. The germline V gene encodes CDR1 SGHVS and CDR2 FQNEAQ. The length of the CDR3 is 17 residues. Written as DNA, the CDR3 is TGTGCCAGCAGCTTAGGGACTACTAGCGGGAGATCTTATACGCAGTATTTT. This codes for CASSLGTTSGRSYTQYF.

V and J are TRBV5-4 and TRBJ2-5; 8 bases line up with TRBD1. The CDR3 runs 12 residues. V lost 9 bases, J lost 4 bases, and 5 bases stayed unmatched. Germline CDR1 reads SGHNT; CDR2 reads YYREEE (reference sequence). The CDR3: CATGTGAETQYF. For the CDR3, the DNA is TGTGCCACTGGGACAGGAGCAGAGACCCAGTACTTC.

The gene calls are TRBV20-1 and TRBJ1-2; 9 nucleotides line up with TRBD1. This CDR3 is 13 amino acids long. The germline V gene has CDR1 DFQATT and CDR2 SNEGSKA (reference sequence). Trimming cost V 8 bases and J 5 bases; bases outside gene matches: 9. CDR3 bases: TGCAGTACTAAGGGACAGGGTAATTATGGCTACACCTTC. Translation gives CSTKGQGNYGYTF.

This clonotype was seen only a few times. The chain joins TRBV12-5 to TRBJ2-5; D tentatively fits TRBD1 or TRBD2 (5 bases each). Between the trimmed V and J ends, which lost 2 bases and 5 bases, there was a span of 18 bases. The CDR3 consists of 16 residues. Germline lookup yields CDR1 LGHNT and CDR2 FRNRAP. In nucleotides, the CDR3 is TGTGCTAGTGGTTTGACCGTTGGGGGACGGTCGGAGACCCAGTACTTC. It is translated as CASGLTVGGRSETQYF.

This clonotype was observed many times. The chain has TRBV20-1 and TRBJ2-5; 7 bases line up with TRBD2. Per the germline V gene, CDR1 is DFQATT and CDR2 is SNEGSKA (reference sequence). Trimming at V came to 5 bases and at J to 2 bases, leaving 17 bases not matched to a gene. This CDR3 is 17 amino acids long. The CDR3 DNA is TGCAGTGCTCGAGCCCCTTTTGGGCTAGCGGCACAAGAGACCCAGTACTTC. Its translation: CSARAPFGLAAQETQYF.

The chain carries TRBV27 and TRBJ1-5; perhaps TRBD1 as D (6 bases). Per the germline V gene, CDR1 is MNHEY and CDR2 is SMNVEV (reference sequence). Trimming removed 8 bases at V and 5 bases at J, with 19 bases between. The CDR3 length is 15 residues. CDR3 DNA sequence: TGTGCCAGCTCCTTAGATGGACAGAATGATCAGCCCCAGCATTTT. Its protein is CASSLDGQNDQPQHF.

The chain joins TRBV5-1 to TRBJ2-7; TRBD2 matches 14 bases. The germline gives CDR1 SGHRS, CDR2 YFSETQ. The CDR3 contains 20 residues. V was clipped by 4 bases and J by 1 base; unmatched bases: 16. The CDR3 reads CASSPAGTSGSSWESYEQYF. The CDR3 DNA sequence: TGCGCCAGCAGCCCCGCCGGGACTAGCGGGAGTAGTTGGGAATCCTACGAGCAGTACTTC. The variable domain in full, with the rest retrieved from reference TRBV5-1 and TRBJ2-7, is KAGVTQTPRYLIKTRGQQVTLSCSPISGHRSVSWYQQTPGQGLQFLFEYFSETQRNKGNFPGRFSGRQFSNSRSEMNVSTLELGDSALYLCASSPAGTSGSSWESYEQYFGPGTRLTVT.

This clonotype showed up many times. The chain uses TRBV28 and TRBJ1-5; D not certain. The V gene lost 6 bases and the J gene lost 0 bases, with 15 bases spanning the gap. The CDR3 is 16 amino acids. CDR1 and CDR2 from the germline V gene are MDHEN and SYDVKM. The CDR3 DNA reads TGTGCCAGCAGGGGTTATTTGGGCTATAGCAATCAGCCCCAGCATTTT. Amino acids: CASRGYLGYSNQPQHF.

This clonotype occurred many times. The gene calls are TRBV29-1 and TRBJ1-1; no firm D call. Germline CDR1 is SQVTM and CDR2 is ANQGSEA. The V end was cut by 6 bases, the J end by 0 bases, with 11 bases between. This CDR3 is 13 amino acids long. The DNA of the CDR3 is TGCAGCGTGGGAGCGGACGTGAACACTGAAGCTTTCTTT. It is translated as CSVGADVNTEAFF.

This clonotype was seen at least ten times. The chain combines TRBV20-1 with TRBJ2-7, with 8 bases lining up with TRBD1. Losses at the gene ends were 5 bases for V and 3 bases for J; bases not matched to a gene: 6. The germline V gene encodes CDR1 DFQATT and CDR2 SNEGSKA (reference sequence). The CDR3 consists of 13 residues. CDR3 nucleotide sequence: TGCAGTGCTGGACAGGGTATGGGCTACGAGCAGTACTTC. Its protein is CSAGQGMGYEQYF.

This clonotype was picked up many times. The rearrangement links TRBV28 to TRBJ2-7; no reliable D call. CDR1 and CDR2 from the germline V gene are MDHEN and SYDVKM. The CDR3 covers 13 residues. V gave up 5 bases and J gave up 6 bases, with 14 bases separating them. The CDR3: CASSPVSLGEQYF. The CDR3 coding sequence is TGTGCCAGCAGTCCAGTCTCGTTGGGCGAGCAGTACTTC.

The CDR3 sequence: CASSLTLLADNTGELFF. The DNA of the CDR3 is TGTGCCAGCAGTTTAACATTATTAGCGGATAACACCGGGGAGCTGTTTTTT. The V call is TRBV12-3 or TRBV12-4, the J call TRBJ2-2; TRBD2 is a possible D gene (6 bases). This CDR3 comprises 17 residues. V dropped 2 bases and J dropped 2 bases, with 15 bases sitting between them.

V is TRBV6-1 and J is TRBJ2-4; 8 nucleotides agree with TRBD2. The V gene's germline CDR1 is MNHNS and CDR2 SASEGT. V lost 6 bases and J lost 1; bases outside the gene matches: 14. The CDR3 runs 18 residues. The DNA of the CDR3 is TGTGCCAGCAGCCGTACTATTAGCGGGACGGGCGCCAAAAACATTCAGTACTTC. Translation: CASSRTISGTGAKNIQYF.

There are many counts of this clonotype. This chain links TRBV28 with TRBJ2-5; 10 bases map to TRBD2. V lost 6 bases, J lost 4 bases, and 8 bases stayed unmatched. Germline V gene sequence: CDR1 MDHEN, CDR2 SYDVKM. The CDR3 totals 15 residues. This CDR3 reads CASSTPSGRRETQYF. In DNA form, the CDR3 reads TGTGCCAGCAGCACTCCTAGCGGGAGACGAGAGACCCAGTACTTC.

This clonotype was seen ten or more times. V gene TRBV5-1 combines with J gene TRBJ2-5; TRBD1 aligns across 7 bases. The ends lost 3 bases at V and 3 bases at J; junction bases unmatched: 5. The CDR3 spans 14 residues. The germline V gene encodes CDR1 SGHRS and CDR2 YFSETQ. The CDR3 DNA sequence: TGCGCCAGCAGCTATGGGACAGTTAAAGAGACCCAGTACTTC. As protein: CASSYGTVKETQYF.

Comments on this clonotype: With a much larger clone just one base away, this may be a read error. V gene TRBV27 combines with J gene TRBJ2-7, with D unclear. CDR1 is MNHEY and CDR2 is SMNVEV in the germline V gene (reference sequence). Trimming removed 6 bases at V and 2 bases at J, with 14 bases between. The length of the CDR3 is 14 residues. The CDR3 region is CASSLDGGTYEQYF. The CDR3 coding sequence is TGTGCCAGCAGCTTAGACGGTGGAACCTACGAGCAGTACTTC.

This clonotype showed up many times. J is TRBJ2-7 and V is TRBV7-9; D is perhaps TRBD1 (5 bases). CDR3 length equals 13 residues. Trimming removed 1 base at V and 6 bases at J, with 10 bases between. The germline V gene has CDR1 SEHNR and CDR2 FQNEAQ (reference sequence). The chain's CDR3 is CASSLEGVGEQYF. The CDR3 DNA follows: TGTGCCAGCAGCTTAGAAGGGGTTGGCGAGCAGTACTTC.

This clonotype appeared many times. This chain joins TRBV10-2 and TRBJ2-7, with TRBD2 matching 8 bases. CDR1 is WSHSY and CDR2 is SAAADI in the germline V gene. The CDR3 is made up of 16 amino acids. Trimming took 2 bases from V and 2 from J; bases not matched to a gene: 8. The CDR3 sequence is CASSETLAGGAYEQYF. The CDR3, as DNA: TGCGCCAGCAGTGAGACGCTGGCGGGAGGCGCCTACGAGCAGTACTTC.

About this clonotype itself: This may be a read error, as it is one base from a much larger clone. The V gene is TRBV28, the J gene TRBJ2-2, with TRBD2 matching 8 bases. V gave up 6 bases and J gave up 0 bases; unmatched junction bases: 3. The CDR3 loop spans 15 amino acids. In germline, CDR1 is MDHEN, CDR2 SYDVKM. Written as DNA, the CDR3 is TGTGCCAGCAGCGTTAGCGGGACGAACACCGGGGAGCTGTTTTTT. It translates to CASSVSGTNTGELFF.

This clonotype occurred a few times. Given a much more abundant clone one base away, this may be a read error. The V call is TRBV6-1, the J call TRBJ1-2; tentatively, D is TRBD1 (5 bases). The germline V gene has CDR1 MNHNS and CDR2 SASEGT. The CDR3 runs 13 residues. V shed 7 bases and J shed 8 bases, with 17 bases lying between them. This chain's CDR3 is CASNEGDGKGYTF. CDR3 nucleotide sequence: TGTGCCAGCAACGAAGGGGACGGAAAAGGCTACACCTTC.

Worth noting for this clonotype: At one of its ends the junction is not consistent with the germline gene, which may arise from a read error. The chain employs TRBV18 and TRBJ1-4; 7 nucleotides match TRBD1. The CDR3 consists of 14 residues. Per the germline V gene, CDR1 is KGHSH and CDR2 is LQKENI. The CDR3 protein is CASSPGTANEKLVF. The CDR3 DNA sequence: TGTGCCAGCTCACCAGGGACAGCGAATGAAAAACTGGTTTTT.

This chain links TRBV6-1 with TRBJ2-5; 10 nucleotides agree with TRBD2. Looked up from germline, CDR1 is MNHNS and CDR2 is SASEGT. This CDR3 has 18 residues. The V gene end was trimmed by 7 bases and the J gene end by 5 bases; junction bases not matched to a gene: 19. The CDR3, as DNA: TGTGCCAGCACCAGACCCAATTTAGCGGGAGGTCCTCGGGAGACCCAGTACTTC. Its translation is CASTRPNLAGGPRETQYF.

The gene calls are TRBV28 and TRBJ1-1; 7 nucleotides line up with TRBD1. After removal of 3 bases from V and 5 bases from J, the junction contained 9 bases not matched to a gene. CDR1 is MDHEN and CDR2 is SYDVKM in the germline V gene. The CDR3 extends over 15 amino acids. CDR3 in DNA: TGTGCCAGCAGTTTGGAGGGGGCGCAGAAGACTGAAGCTTTCTTT. It specifies CASSLEGAQKTEAFF.

This clonotype was counted many times. At one end, the junction sequence differs from germline, possibly due to a read error. This chain joins TRBV5-5 and TRBJ2-5, with a tentative D call TRBD2 (5 bases). Germline loops: CDR1 SGHKS, CDR2 YYEKEE (reference sequence). The CDR3 is 13 residues long. In DNA, the CDR3 is TGTGCCAGCAGCTTGGTGGTTGGGAGACCTCAGGACTTC. Its translation: CASSLVVGRPQDF.

The V and J genes are TRBV5-6 and TRBJ2-2; possibly TRBD1 for D (6 bases). The CDR3 is 16 residues long. Germline lookup yields CDR1 SGHDT and CDR2 YYEEEE. V lost 0 bases and J lost 5, with 14 bases in between. CDR3 loop: CASSLEARGLTGELFF. In DNA, the CDR3 is TGTGCCAGCAGCTTGGAGGCCAGGGGTCTAACCGGGGAGCTGTTTTTT.

The sample holds a few counts of this clonotype. The V gene is TRBV10-1, the J gene TRBJ1-3, with D uncertain. CDR3 length: 13 amino acids. V shed 3 bases and J shed 3 bases, with 6 bases lying between them. Germline lookup yields CDR1 WNHNN and CDR2 SYGVQD (reference sequence). The CDR3 bases are TGCGCCAGCAGTGATTTGAGTGGAAACACCATATATTTT. Residues: CASSDLSGNTIYF.